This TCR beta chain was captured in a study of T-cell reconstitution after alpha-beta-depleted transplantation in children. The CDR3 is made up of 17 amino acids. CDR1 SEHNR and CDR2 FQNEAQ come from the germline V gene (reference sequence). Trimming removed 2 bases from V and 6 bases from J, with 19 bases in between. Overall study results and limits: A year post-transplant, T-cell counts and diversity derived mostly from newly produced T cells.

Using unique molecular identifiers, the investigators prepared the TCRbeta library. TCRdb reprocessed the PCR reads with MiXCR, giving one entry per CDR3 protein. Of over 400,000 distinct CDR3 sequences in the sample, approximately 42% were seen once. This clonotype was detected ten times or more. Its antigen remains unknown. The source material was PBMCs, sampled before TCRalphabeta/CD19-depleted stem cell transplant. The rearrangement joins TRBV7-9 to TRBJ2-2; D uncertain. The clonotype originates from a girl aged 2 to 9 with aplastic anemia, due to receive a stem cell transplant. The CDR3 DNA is TGTGCCAGCAGCTTAAGGACGGAGAGGCGAACCCCCGGGGAGCTGTTTTTT. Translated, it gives CASSLRTERRTPGELFF.